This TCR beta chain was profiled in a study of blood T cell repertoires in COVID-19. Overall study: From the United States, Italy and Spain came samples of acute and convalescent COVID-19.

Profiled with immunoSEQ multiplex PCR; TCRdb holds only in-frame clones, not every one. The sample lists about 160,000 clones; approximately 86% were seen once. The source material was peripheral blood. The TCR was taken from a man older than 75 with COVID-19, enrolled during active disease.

This CDR3 reads CASSPQGAGNSPLHF. CDR3 DNA sequence: TGTGCCAGCAGTCCTCAGGGGGCCGGTAATTCACCCCTCCACTTT. The J gene is TRBJ1-6, the V gene TRBV5-6; 8 bases are shared with TRBD1. This CDR3 has 15 amino acids. The junction had 7 bases not matched to a gene; V was cut back by 5 bases and J by 6 bases. The germline gives CDR1 SGHDT, CDR2 YYEEEE. Looking up the rest from reference TRBV5-6 and TRBJ1-6 gives the full variable domain: DAGVTQSPTHLIKTRGQQVTLRCSPKSGHDTVSWYQQALGQGPQFIFQYYEEEERQRGNFPDRFSGHQFPNYSSELNVNALLLGDSALYLCASSPQGAGNSPLHFGNGTRLTVT.